This record concerns one T cell receptor beta chain sequence. The clone's antigen remains unknown. No base-level quality is on record; no much larger clone is a single base apart. Taken from the germline V gene, the CDR1 and CDR2 loops are SGDLS and YYNGEE. The germline V end is reduced by 5 bases and the J end by 8 bases; junction bases left unmatched: 4. The CDR3 covers 12 residues, taking in both the cysteine and the phenylalanine. Solely the CDR3 DNA is kept, with 36 bases framed from the first base. These data are taken from a study of CD8+ T cells in alopecia areata (dated by TCRdb to the late 2010s). Context from the whole study: The study used high-throughput TCRbeta sequencing to examine T cell clonal expansion in alopecia areata, in both the C3H/HeJ mouse model and human patients. TCRbeta CDR3 regions were amplified by immunoSEQ multiplex PCR with 35 Vbeta forward and 13 Jbeta reverse primers. Clonality in the scalp was compared among normal scalp (n=4), patchy alopecia areata scalp (n=8), and alopecia totalis/universalis scalp (n=8). Scalp tissue and sorted CD4+ and CD8+ peripheral blood T cells from patchy and totalis/universalis alopecia areata patients and from healthy controls were covered by human TCRbeta sequencing. RNA came from the PAXgene miRNA kit for fixed scalp, the miRNeasy kit for PBMCs, and the RNeasy kit for mouse skin. Points the paper makes about the study in general: Higher clonality and more expanded CD8+ clones were observed in lesional scalp than in normal scalp, particularly in alopecia totalis/universalis, a finding suggestive of antigenic drive. Scalp TCR repertoire analysis is complicated because resident alphabeta T cells in normal human skin are also sequenced, whereas mouse skin is dominated by gammadelta T cells. Compared with mice, TCR sequences shared between patients were less clear, possibly partly because of HLA diversity across the patient population.

The receptor library was made with the immunoSEQ multiplex PCR assay. RNA was extracted from all samples and reverse transcribed into cDNA, which served as template for TCR sequencing. First-strand cDNA was synthesized with SuperScript III using a 2:1 mix of oligo-dT and random hexamers. A synthetic immune receptor repertoire was used to gauge amplification bias, and whatever bias remained was removed computationally. The authors processed their data as follows. After raw reads were preprocessed to remove errors, the CDR3 was defined following IMGT conventions as running from the conserved cysteine to phenylalanine. Clonality was calculated as 1 minus Shannon entropy normalized by log2 of the number of productive unique TCRs. CD4 or CD8 identity of scalp clones was inferred by cross-referencing scalp TCRbeta sequences with sorted blood CD4 and CD8 repertoires. TCRdb mirrors the immuneACCESS table, restricted to in-frame sequences. Some clones are absent from its copies; in checked studies, under half trace to an unresolved V gene, and the reason for the others is unknown. V and J calls and clone size are given by that table; D and trimming were obtained from the DNA. This sample comprises roughly 100,000 clones, around three fifths of them detected only once. The ten largest make up 8% to 10% of the sample.

After PBMCs were isolated by density centrifugation and stained for CD3, CD4 and CD8, a FACSAria was used to sort CD4+ and CD8+ T cells. Unaffected controls provided scalp biopsies and blood samples. Recombination linked TRBV9 to TRBJ1-2; the central 9 bases match TRBD1. The sequence was collected from a human donor in good health. The sequenced sample was CD4+ T cells sorted from blood. The DNA sequence is TGTGCCAGCAGAGGACAGGGGTACGGCTACACCTTC. Its protein reads: CASRGQGYGYTF. Extended through the reference TRBV9 and TRBJ1-2 proteins, this CDR3 yields the full variable domain: DSGVTQTPKHLITATGQRVTLRCSPRSGDLSVYWYQQSLDQGLQFLIQYYNGEERAKGNILERFSAQQFPDLHSELNLSSLELGDSALYFCASRGQGYGYTFGSGTRLTVV.